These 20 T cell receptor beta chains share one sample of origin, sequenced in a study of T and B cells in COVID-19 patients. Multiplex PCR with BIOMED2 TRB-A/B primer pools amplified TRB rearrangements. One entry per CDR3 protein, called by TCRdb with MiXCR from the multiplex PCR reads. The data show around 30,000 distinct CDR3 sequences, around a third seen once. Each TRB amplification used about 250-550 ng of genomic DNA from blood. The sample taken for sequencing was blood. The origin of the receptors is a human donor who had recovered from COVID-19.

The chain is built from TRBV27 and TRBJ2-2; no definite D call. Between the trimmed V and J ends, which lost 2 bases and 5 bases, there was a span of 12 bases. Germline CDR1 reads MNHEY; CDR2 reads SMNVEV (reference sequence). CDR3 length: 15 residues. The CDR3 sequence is CASSLVWKWTGELFF. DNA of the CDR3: TGTGCCAGCAGTTTAGTATGGAAGTGGACCGGGGAGCTGTTTTTT.

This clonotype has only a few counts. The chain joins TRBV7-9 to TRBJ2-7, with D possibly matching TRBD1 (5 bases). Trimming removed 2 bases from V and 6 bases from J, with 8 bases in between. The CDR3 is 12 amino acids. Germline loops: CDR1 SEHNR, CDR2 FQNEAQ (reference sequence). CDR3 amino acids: CASSLQQGEQYF. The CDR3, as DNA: TGTGCCAGCAGCTTACAGCAGGGCGAGCAGTACTTC.

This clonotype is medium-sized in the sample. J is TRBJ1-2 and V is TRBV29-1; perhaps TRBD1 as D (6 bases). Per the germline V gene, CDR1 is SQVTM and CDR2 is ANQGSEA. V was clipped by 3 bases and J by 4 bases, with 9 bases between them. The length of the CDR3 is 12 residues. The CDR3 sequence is CSVDRGSYGYTF. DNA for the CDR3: TGCAGCGTTGACAGGGGTAGCTATGGCTACACCTTC.

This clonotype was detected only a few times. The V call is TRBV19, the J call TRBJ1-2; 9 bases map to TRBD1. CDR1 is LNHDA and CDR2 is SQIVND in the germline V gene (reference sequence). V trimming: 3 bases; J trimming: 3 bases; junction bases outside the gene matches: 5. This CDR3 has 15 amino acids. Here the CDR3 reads CASSILRTGDYGYTF. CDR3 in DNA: TGTGCCAGTAGTATCCTGAGGACAGGGGACTATGGCTACACCTTC.

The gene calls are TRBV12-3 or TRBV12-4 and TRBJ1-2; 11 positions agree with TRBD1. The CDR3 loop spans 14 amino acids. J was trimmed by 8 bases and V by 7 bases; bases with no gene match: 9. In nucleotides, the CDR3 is TGTGCCAGCACCTCGGACAGGGGGCGGGGAGGCTACACCTTC. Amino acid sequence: CASTSDRGRGGYTF.

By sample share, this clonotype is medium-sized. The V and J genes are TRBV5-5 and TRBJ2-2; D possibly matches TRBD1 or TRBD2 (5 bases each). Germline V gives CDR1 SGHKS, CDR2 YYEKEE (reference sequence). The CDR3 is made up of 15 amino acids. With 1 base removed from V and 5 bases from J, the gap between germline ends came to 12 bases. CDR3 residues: CASSLLAGSTGELFF. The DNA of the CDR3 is TGTGCCAGCAGCTTGTTGGCAGGGAGTACCGGGGAGCTGTTTTTT.

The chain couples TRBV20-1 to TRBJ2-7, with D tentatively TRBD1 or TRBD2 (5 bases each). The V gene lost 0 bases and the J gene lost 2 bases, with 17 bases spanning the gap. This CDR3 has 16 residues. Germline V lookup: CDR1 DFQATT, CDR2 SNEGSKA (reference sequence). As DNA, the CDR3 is TGCAGTGCTAGAGATCTGTGGGGGAGCGGCACCTACGAGCAGTACTTC. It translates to CSARDLWGSGTYEQYF.

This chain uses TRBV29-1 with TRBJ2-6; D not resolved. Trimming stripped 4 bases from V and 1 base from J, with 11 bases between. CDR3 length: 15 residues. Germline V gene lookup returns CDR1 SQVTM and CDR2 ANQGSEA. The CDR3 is CSVAMLGSGANVLTF. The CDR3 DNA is TGCAGCGTTGCCATGCTGGGGTCTGGGGCCAACGTCCTGACTTTC.

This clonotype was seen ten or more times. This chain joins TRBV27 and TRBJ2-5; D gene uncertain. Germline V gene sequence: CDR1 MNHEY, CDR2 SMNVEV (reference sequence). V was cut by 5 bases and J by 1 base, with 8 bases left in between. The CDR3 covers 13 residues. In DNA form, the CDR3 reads TGTGCCAGCAGTCGCACGTTCCAAGAGACCCAGTACTTC. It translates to CASSRTFQETQYF.

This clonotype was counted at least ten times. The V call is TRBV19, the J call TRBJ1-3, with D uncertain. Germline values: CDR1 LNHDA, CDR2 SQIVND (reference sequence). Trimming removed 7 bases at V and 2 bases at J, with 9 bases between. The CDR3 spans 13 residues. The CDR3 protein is CASIPGPGNTIYF. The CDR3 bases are TGTGCCAGTATTCCGGGTCCTGGAAACACCATATATTTT.

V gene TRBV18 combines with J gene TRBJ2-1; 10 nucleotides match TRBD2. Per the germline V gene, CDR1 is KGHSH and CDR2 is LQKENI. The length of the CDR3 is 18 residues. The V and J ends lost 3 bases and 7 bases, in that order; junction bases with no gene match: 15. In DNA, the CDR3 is TGTGCCAGCTCACCGGGTAATAGCGGGAGGTCCCCGACGAATGAGCAGTTCTTC. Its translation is CASSPGNSGRSPTNEQFF.

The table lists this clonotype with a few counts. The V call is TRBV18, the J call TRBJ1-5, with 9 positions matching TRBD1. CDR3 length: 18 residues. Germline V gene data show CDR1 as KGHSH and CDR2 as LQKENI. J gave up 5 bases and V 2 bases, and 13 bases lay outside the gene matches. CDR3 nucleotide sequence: TGTGCCAGCTCACCAACAGACAGGGGGAATTATCGTTATCAGCCCCAGCATTTT. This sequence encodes CASSPTDRGNYRYQPQHF.

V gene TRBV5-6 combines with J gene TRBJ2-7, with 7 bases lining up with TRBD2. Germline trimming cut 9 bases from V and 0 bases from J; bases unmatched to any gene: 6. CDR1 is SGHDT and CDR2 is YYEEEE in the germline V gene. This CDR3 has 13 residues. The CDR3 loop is CATSGTTSYEQYF. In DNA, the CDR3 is TGTGCCACCTCCGGGACTACCTCCTACGAGCAGTACTTC.

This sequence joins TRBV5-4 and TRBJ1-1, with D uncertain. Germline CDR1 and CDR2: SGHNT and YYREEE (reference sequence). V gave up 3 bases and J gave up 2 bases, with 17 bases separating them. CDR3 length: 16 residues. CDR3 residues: CASSSTPLLSNTEAFF. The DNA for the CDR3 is TGTGCCAGCAGCTCCACCCCCTTGCTATCCAACACTGAAGCTTTCTTT. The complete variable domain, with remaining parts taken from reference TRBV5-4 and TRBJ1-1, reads ETGVTQSPTHLIKTRGQQVTLRCSSQSGHNTVSWYQQALGQGPQFIFQYYREEENGRGNFPPRFSGLQFPNYSSELNVNALELDDSALYLCASSSTPLLSNTEAFFGQGTRLTVV.

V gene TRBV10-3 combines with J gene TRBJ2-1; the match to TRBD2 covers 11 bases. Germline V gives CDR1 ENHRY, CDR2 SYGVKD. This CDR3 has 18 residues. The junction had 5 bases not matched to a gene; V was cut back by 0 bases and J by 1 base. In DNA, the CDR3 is TGTGCCATCAGTGAGTCGAATATAGCGGGAGGGTCCTACAATGAGCAGTTCTTC. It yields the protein CAISESNIAGGSYNEQFF.

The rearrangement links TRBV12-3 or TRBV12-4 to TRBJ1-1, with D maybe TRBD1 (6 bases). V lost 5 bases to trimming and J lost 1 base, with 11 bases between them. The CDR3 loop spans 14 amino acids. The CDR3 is CASSGSTGNTEAFF. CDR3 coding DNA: TGTGCCAGCAGTGGCTCGACAGGGAACACTGAAGCTTTCTTT.

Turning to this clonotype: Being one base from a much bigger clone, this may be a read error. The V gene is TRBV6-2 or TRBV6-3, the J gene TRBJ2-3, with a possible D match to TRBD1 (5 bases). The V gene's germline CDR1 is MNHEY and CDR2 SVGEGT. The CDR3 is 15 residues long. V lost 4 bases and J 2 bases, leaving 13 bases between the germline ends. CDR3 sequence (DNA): TGTGCCAGCAGTTTAGGAGTGGGGCCCACAGATACGCAGTATTTT. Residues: CASSLGVGPTDTQYF.

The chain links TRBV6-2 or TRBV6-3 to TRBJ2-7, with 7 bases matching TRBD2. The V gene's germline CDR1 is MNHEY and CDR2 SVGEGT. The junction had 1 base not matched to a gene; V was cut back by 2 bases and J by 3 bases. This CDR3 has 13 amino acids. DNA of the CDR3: TGTGCCAGCAGTTACCAGCGGGGCTACGAGCAGTACTTC. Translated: CASSYQRGYEQYF.

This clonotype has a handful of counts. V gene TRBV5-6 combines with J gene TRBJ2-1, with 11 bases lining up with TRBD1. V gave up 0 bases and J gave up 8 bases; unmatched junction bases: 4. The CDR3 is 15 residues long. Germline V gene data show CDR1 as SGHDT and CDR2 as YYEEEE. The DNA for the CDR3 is TGTGCCAGCAGCTTGGCCTGGACAGGGGGCGATGAGCAGTTCTTC. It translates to CASSLAWTGGDEQFF.

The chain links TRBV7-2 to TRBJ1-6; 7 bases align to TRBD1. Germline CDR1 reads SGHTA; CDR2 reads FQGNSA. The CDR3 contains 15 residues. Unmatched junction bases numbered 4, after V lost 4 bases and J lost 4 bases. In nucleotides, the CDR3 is TGTGCCAGCAGCTCTGGACAGGTTTATAATTCACCCCTCCACTTT. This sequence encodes CASSSGQVYNSPLHF.